Each of the 23 T cell receptor beta chains below was sequenced from the same sample in a study of lymphopenia after photon versus proton radiotherapy. Clones were read by immunoSEQ multiplex PCR, and TCRdb kept only the in-frame ones, dropping some. The profile shows about 30,000 clones, 90% to 95% of them singletons. Sequenced here: peripheral blood, sampled from a patient treated with photon-based radiotherapy. These receptors were collected from a woman in her forties or fifties with cholangiocarcinoma.

The chain employs TRBV10-2 and TRBJ2-2; D possibly corresponds to TRBD1 (5 bases). CDR1 and CDR2 (germline): WSHSY, SAAADI. The germline V and J ends were trimmed by 7 bases and 1 base, with 19 bases remaining between them. The CDR3 has 17 amino acids. The chain's CDR3 is CASNAGNPNGNTGELFF. CDR3 bases: TGCGCCAGCAACGCAGGGAACCCAAACGGGAACACCGGGGAGCTGTTTTTT.

The genes are TRBV10-1 and TRBJ2-7; D unresolved. The V gene lost 8 bases and the J gene lost 3 bases, with 23 bases spanning the gap. The CDR3 runs 16 residues. Germline lookup yields CDR1 WNHNN and CDR2 SYGVQD (reference sequence). The CDR3 DNA is TGCGCCAGCGCCTCCGATGGAGCAGGCCTACACTACGAGCAGTACTTC. Protein product: CASASDGAGLHYEQYF.

The chain couples TRBV7-9 to TRBJ1-1; D gene unclear. Germline CDR1 is SEHNR and CDR2 is FQNEAQ (reference sequence). CDR3 size: 13 residues. With 2 bases removed from V and 1 base from J, the gap between germline ends came to 5 bases. DNA of the CDR3: TGTGCCAGCAGCTTAATCGCGAACACTGAAGCTTTCTTT. As protein: CASSLIANTEAFF.

This sequence joins TRBV10-3 and TRBJ1-5, with TRBD1 matching over 7 bases. The length of the CDR3 is 14 residues. The germline CDR1 and CDR2 sequences are ENHRY and SYGVKD. The ends lost 2 bases at V and 5 bases at J; junction bases unmatched: 3. CDR3 nucleotides: TGTGCCATCAGTGAGAGGGACAGCGATCAGCCCCAGCATTTT. This encodes CAISERDSDQPQHF.

Only a few counts were recorded for this clone. The genes are TRBV9 and TRBJ2-5; D is possibly TRBD2 (5 bases). The CDR3 sequence is 13 residues long. Trimming took 3 bases from V and 5 from J, leaving 11 bases between them. Germline V gives CDR1 SGDLS, CDR2 YYNGEE. The DNA of the CDR3 is TGTGCCAGCAGCGCGCGGCTAGCTGAGACCCAGTACTTC. It is translated as CASSARLAETQYF.

The J gene is TRBJ2-7, the V gene TRBV11-2; D uncertain. The CDR3 runs 12 residues. The V gene lost 4 bases and the J gene lost 3 bases, with 7 bases spanning the gap. Germline lookup yields CDR1 SGHAT and CDR2 FQNNGV. CDR3 in DNA: TGTGCCAGCAGCTCCGACGGCTACGAGCAGTACTTC. Translation gives CASSSDGYEQYF.

V is TRBV10-1 and J is TRBJ2-3; D uncertain. Per germline, CDR1 WNHNN and CDR2 SYGVQD (reference sequence). There are 11 residues in the CDR3. V was cut by 10 bases and J by 6 bases, with 11 bases left in between. CDR3 in DNA: TGCGCCACGGAACTGGGCGATACGCAGTATTTT. Translation: CATELGDTQYF.

The V call is TRBV25-1, the J call TRBJ2-1; weak D call: TRBD2 (6 bases). The V gene's germline CDR1 is MGHDK and CDR2 SYGVNS. V was trimmed by 6 bases and J by 3 bases, leaving 9 bases between them. This CDR3 has 13 residues. This CDR3 is CASRAGLYNEQFF. The CDR3 nucleotides read TGTGCCAGCAGGGCGGGACTCTACAATGAGCAGTTCTTC.

This rearrangement joins TRBV5-6 to TRBJ1-3, with D hard to call. Germline CDR1 and CDR2: SGHDT and YYEEEE. Trimming shortened V by 4 bases and J by 0 bases, and 8 bases separated the two germline ends. The CDR3 covers 14 residues. In DNA, the CDR3 is TGTGCCAGCAGCATCCGGGGCTCTGGAAACACCATATATTTT. This codes for CASSIRGSGNTIYF.

The rearrangement joins TRBV18 to TRBJ1-1; no firm D call. V dropped 2 bases and J dropped 4 bases, with 14 bases sitting between them. Germline V gene data show CDR1 as KGHSH and CDR2 as LQKENI. The CDR3 runs 15 residues. The CDR3 spells CASSPLLGDGTEAFF. The CDR3, as DNA: TGTGCCAGCTCACCATTACTAGGTGACGGCACTGAAGCTTTCTTT. Full variable domain (missing parts from reference TRBV18 and TRBJ1-1): NAGVMQNPRHLVRRRGQEARLRCSPMKGHSHVYWYRQLPEEGLKFMVYLQKENIIDESGMPKERFSAEFPKEGPSILRIQQVVRGDSAAYFCASSPLLGDGTEAFFGQGTRLTVV.

The rearrangement uses TRBV9 and TRBJ1-6; a possible D gene is TRBD1 (5 bases). The germline V and J ends were trimmed by 3 bases and 5 bases, with 9 bases remaining between them. Per the germline V gene, CDR1 is SGDLS and CDR2 is YYNGEE. The CDR3 length is 14 residues. The CDR3 DNA is TGTGCCAGCAGCGGGGCAGGGAATAATTCACCCCTCCACTTT. The encoded protein is CASSGAGNNSPLHF.

V usage is TRBV5-4 and J usage is TRBJ2-7, with 7 bases aligning to TRBD1. CDR3 size: 13 residues. CDR1 and CDR2 from the germline V gene are SGHNT and YYREEE (reference sequence). The trim removed 5 bases at V and 13 bases at J, leaving 15 bases unmatched. The CDR3 protein is CASSSTPGTECYF. The DNA for the CDR3 is TGTGCCAGCAGTTCGACCCCCGGGACAGAGTGTTACTTC.

CDR3 coding DNA: TGTGCCAGCAGCCACGCTATTGGGCGTCCTCGGGTTGTGACCTACAATGAGCAGTTCTTC. Translated, it gives CASSHAIGRPRVVTYNEQFF. The V call is TRBV14, the J call TRBJ2-1; no definite D call. Per germline, CDR1 SGHDN and CDR2 FVKESK. The CDR3 has 20 residues. Trimming removed 3 bases from V and 2 bases from J, with 26 bases in between.

This chain connects TRBV5-5 to TRBJ1-1; maybe TRBD1 (5 bases). Trimming pared 2 bases from V and 1 base from J, leaving 12 bases between. CDR1 is SGHKS and CDR2 is YYEKEE in the germline V gene (reference sequence). This CDR3 has 15 amino acids. In DNA form, the CDR3 reads TGTGCCAGCAGCTTTGGTGGGACGGCGAACACTGAAGCTTTCTTT. This sequence encodes CASSFGGTANTEAFF.

The chain carries TRBV30 and TRBJ1-5; no clear D. V lost 2 bases to trimming and J lost 3 bases, with 11 bases between them. The CDR3 is made up of 14 amino acids. Germline values: CDR1 GTSNPN, CDR2 SVGIG (reference sequence). CDR3 in DNA: TGTGCCTGGAGTTGGGCTGAGATCAATCAGCCCCAGCATTTT. Encoded protein: CAWSWAEINQPQHF.

This clone has just one count. The J gene is TRBJ1-3, the V gene TRBV6-5; D is undetermined. Trimming took off 2 bases at V and 4 bases at J, with 3 bases between the two ends. The CDR3 covers 12 residues. CDR1 is MNHEY, CDR2 SVGAGI, per germline. CDR3 sequence reads: CASSYGGNTIYF. Here the CDR3 DNA reads TGTGCCAGCAGTTACGGCGGAAACACCATATATTTT.

The rearrangement links TRBV7-9 to TRBJ1-2; a possible D gene is TRBD1 (6 bases). The CDR3 length is 13 residues. The V and J ends lost 5 bases and 8 bases respectively, with 15 bases between them. Germline-derived CDR1 and CDR2 are SEHNR and FQNEAQ (reference sequence). The CDR3 loop reads CASSPAAGVGYTF. CDR3 in DNA: TGTGCCAGCAGCCCCGCCGCAGGGGTAGGCTACACCTTC.

The chain uses TRBV4-3 and TRBJ2-5; D might be TRBD2 (5 bases). CDR3 length: 15 residues. V lost 4 bases and J lost 2, with 14 bases in between. Germline V gives CDR1 LGHNA, CDR2 YSLEER. CDR3 in amino acids: CASSPHLGVQETQYF. In DNA form, the CDR3 reads TGCGCCAGCAGCCCCCACCTGGGAGTACAAGAGACCCAGTACTTC.

V and J are TRBV4-1 and TRBJ1-1; the D is unclear. The germline CDR1 and CDR2 sequences are MGHRA and YSYEKL. This CDR3 contains 13 residues. V was cut by 1 base and J by 3 bases, with 6 bases left in between. In DNA, the CDR3 is TGCGCCAGCAGCCAAGCAGGTTACACTGAAGCTTTCTTT. Translated: CASSQAGYTEAFF.

This sequence joins TRBV5-4 and TRBJ1-2; no clear D gene. Trimming left V 5 bases short and J 0 bases short, with 5 bases between. The CDR3 consists of 12 residues. Germline values: CDR1 SGHNT, CDR2 YYREEE (reference sequence). The CDR3 sequence: CASRGTNYGYTF. CDR3 in DNA: TGTGCCAGCAGAGGGACTAACTATGGCTACACCTTC.

V and J are TRBV5-1 and TRBJ2-5, with 7 bases matching TRBD1. The CDR3 has 15 amino acids. Germline lookup yields CDR1 SGHRS and CDR2 YFSETQ. The J segment lost 5 bases and the V segment lost 0 bases, leaving 7 bases of the junction unmatched. CDR3 bases: TGCGCCAGCAGCTTGGTTGGGGCCAGGGGGGAGACCCAGTACTTC. Translation: CASSLVGARGETQYF.

The rearrangement joins TRBV7-2 to TRBJ2-7; the match to TRBD1 covers 10 bases. Looked up from germline, CDR1 is SGHTA and CDR2 is FQGNSA. CDR3 length equals 15 residues. Trimming at V came to 1 base and at J to 2 bases, leaving 2 bases not matched to a gene. This CDR3 reads CASSLEDRGAYEQYF. The CDR3 coding sequence is TGTGCCAGCAGCTTAGAGGACAGGGGGGCCTACGAGCAGTACTTC. Combining the CDR3 with reference TRBV7-2 and TRBJ2-7 gives the whole variable domain GAGVSQSPSNKVTEKGKDVELRCDPISGHTALYWYRQSLGQGLEFLIYFQGNSAPDKSGLPSDRFSAERTGGSVSTLTIQRTQQEDSAVYLCASSLEDRGAYEQYFGPGTRLTVT.

The rearrangement uses TRBV6-4 and TRBJ2-3; no firm D call. Looked up from germline, CDR1 is MRHNA and CDR2 is SNTAGT. The CDR3 has 15 residues. Trimming removed 6 bases at V and 1 base at J, with 14 bases between. The CDR3 DNA sequence: TGTGCCAGCAGGCATTTGCGGTCTCGCACAGATACGCAGTATTTT. Its translation is CASRHLRSRTDTQYF.